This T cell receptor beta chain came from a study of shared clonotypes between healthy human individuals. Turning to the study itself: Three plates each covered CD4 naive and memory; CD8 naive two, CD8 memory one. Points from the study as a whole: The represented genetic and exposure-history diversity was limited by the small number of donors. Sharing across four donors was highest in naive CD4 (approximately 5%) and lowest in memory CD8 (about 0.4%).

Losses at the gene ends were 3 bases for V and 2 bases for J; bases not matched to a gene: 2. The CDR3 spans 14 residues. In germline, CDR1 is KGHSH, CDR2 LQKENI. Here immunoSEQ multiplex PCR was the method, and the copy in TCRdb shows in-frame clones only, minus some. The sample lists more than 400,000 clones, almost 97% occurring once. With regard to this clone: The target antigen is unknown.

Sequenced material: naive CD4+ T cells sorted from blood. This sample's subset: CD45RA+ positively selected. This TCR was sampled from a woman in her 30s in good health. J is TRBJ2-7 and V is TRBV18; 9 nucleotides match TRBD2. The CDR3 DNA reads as TGTGCCAGCTCACCTCTAGCGGGACCCTACGAGCAGTACTTC. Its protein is CASSPLAGPYEQYF.